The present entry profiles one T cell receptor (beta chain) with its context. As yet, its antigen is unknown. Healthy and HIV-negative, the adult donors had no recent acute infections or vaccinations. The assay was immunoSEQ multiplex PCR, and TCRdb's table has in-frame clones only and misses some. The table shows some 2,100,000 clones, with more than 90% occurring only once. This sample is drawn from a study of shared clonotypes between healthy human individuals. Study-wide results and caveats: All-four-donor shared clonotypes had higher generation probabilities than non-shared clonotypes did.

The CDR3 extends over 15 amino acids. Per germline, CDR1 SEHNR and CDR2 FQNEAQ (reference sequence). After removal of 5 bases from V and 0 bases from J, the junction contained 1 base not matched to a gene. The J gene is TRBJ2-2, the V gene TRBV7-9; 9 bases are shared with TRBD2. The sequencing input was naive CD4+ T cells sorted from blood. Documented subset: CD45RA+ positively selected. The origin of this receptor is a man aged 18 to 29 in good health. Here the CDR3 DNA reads TGTGCCAGCAGCCGACTAGCGGCGAACACCGGGGAGCTGTTTTTT. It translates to CASSRLAANTGELFF.